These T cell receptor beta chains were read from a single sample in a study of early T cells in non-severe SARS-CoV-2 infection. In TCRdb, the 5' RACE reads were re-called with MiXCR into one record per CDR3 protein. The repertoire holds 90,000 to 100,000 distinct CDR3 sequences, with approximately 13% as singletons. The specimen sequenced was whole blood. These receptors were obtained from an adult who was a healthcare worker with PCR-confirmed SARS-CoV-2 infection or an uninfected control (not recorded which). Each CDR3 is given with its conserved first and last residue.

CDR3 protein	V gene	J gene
CSARDLRGFYGYTF	TRBV20-1	TRBJ1-2
CASSFTGRGATEAFF	TRBV27	TRBJ1-1
CASSQGLQGSYNSPLHF	TRBV11-2	TRBJ1-6
CSVWTPGGGNEQYF	TRBV29-1	TRBJ2-7
CASSLLAGGSYEQYF	TRBV5-1	TRBJ2-7
CSVEDRQVRNTEAFF	TRBV29-1	TRBJ1-1
CASSPQEGGRFGYTF	TRBV18	TRBJ1-2
CASSPAGGWTEAFF	TRBV18	TRBJ1-1
CASTLFDTEAFF	TRBV12-3/TRBV12-4	TRBJ1-1
CASTTETTNEKLFF	TRBV12-3/TRBV12-4	TRBJ1-4
CASGRVGGGDTQYF	TRBV28	TRBJ2-3
CSVRPGTGGINEKLFF	TRBV29-1	TRBJ1-4
CASSPRGPHTEAFF	TRBV6-6	TRBJ1-1
CASSPDSGPGSPLHF	TRBV18	TRBJ1-6
CASSDPDSSAPSYNEQFF	TRBV6-1	TRBJ2-1
CASSPYTGGTGELFF	TRBV11-3	TRBJ2-2
CASSETAEQFF	TRBV2	TRBJ2-1
CASSNGGANVLTF	TRBV7-3	TRBJ2-6
CASSRDLSGDYEQYF	TRBV4-3	TRBJ2-7
CASSRRGDTQYF	TRBV6-2/TRBV6-3	TRBJ2-3
CSASSGRGNEQFF	TRBV20-1	TRBJ2-1
CASSEGAYGYTF	TRBV11-1	TRBJ1-2
CSVMLWGEQYF	TRBV29-1	TRBJ2-7
CASSNRGLGKNIQYF	TRBV28	TRBJ2-4
CAIGRGGMNTEAFF	TRBV10-3	TRBJ1-1
CASRQQPGTGITDTQYF	TRBV7-9	TRBJ2-3
CASSAPGGGLNEKLFF	TRBV9	TRBJ1-4
CASSPEGQHYGYTF	TRBV7-9	TRBJ1-2
CATSDHGQGLTSEQFF	TRBV24-1	TRBJ2-1
CASSSDRGRGEKLFF	TRBV7-2	TRBJ1-4
CASSLGGQGADTQYF	TRBV5-4	TRBJ2-3
CASTITGSNTGELFF	TRBV11-2	TRBJ2-2
CAGQGTGELFF	TRBV6-1	TRBJ2-2
CASIPRDRLAKNIQYF	TRBV19	TRBJ2-4
CASSVWGSTDTQYF	TRBV9	TRBJ2-3
CASISVNTIYF	TRBV28	TRBJ1-3
CATSDLHPGIDGYTF	TRBV24-1	TRBJ1-2
CASSLFAGPDNEQFF	TRBV7-7	TRBJ2-1
CSVKQGTEQYF	TRBV29-1	TRBJ2-7
CASSYGGGVDEQFF	TRBV6-6	TRBJ2-1
CASSLQDSRNEQFF	TRBV12-3/TRBV12-4	TRBJ2-1
CATKDRDDQPQHF	TRBV10-3	TRBJ1-5
CSARGLGANTYEQYF	TRBV20-1	TRBJ2-7
CATSLEGQVKYIQYF	TRBV5-6	TRBJ2-4
CASSGAGSSETQYF	TRBV2	TRBJ2-5
CASSHQTRGGLYNEQFF	TRBV4-1	TRBJ2-1
CASSLYQAGNEQFF	TRBV7-6	TRBJ2-1
CASSYYSEGPLHF	TRBV5-5	TRBJ1-6
CASSRTGEVEQYF	TRBV5-1	TRBJ2-7
CASSPTGEVRNTEAFF	TRBV28	TRBJ1-1
CASSYRRQATEAFF	TRBV6-2/TRBV6-3	TRBJ1-1
CSVEGTPQETQYF	TRBV29-1	TRBJ2-5
CASRAPGARNQPQHF	TRBV12-3/TRBV12-4	TRBJ1-5
CASSPGGRDNEQFF	TRBV7-2	TRBJ2-1